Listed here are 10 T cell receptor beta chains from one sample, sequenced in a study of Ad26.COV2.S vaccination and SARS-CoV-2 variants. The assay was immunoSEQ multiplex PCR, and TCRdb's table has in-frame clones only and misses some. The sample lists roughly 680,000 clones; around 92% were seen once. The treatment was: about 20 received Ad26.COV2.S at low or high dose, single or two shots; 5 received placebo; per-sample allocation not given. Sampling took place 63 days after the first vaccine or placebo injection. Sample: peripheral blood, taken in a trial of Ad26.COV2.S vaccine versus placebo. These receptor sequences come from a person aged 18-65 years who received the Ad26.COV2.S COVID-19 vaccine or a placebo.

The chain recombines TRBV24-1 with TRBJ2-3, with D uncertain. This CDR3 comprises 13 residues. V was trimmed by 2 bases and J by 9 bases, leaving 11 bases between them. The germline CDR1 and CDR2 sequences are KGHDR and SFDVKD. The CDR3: CATSDSASRTQYF. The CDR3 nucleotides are TGTGCCACCAGTGATTCGGCCTCGAGGACGCAGTATTTT.

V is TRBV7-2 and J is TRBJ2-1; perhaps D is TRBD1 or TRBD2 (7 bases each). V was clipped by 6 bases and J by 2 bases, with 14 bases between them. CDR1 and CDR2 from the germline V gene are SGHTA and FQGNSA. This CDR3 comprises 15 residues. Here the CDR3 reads CASRKGAGAYNEQFF. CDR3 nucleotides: TGTGCCAGCAGGAAGGGGGCGGGAGCCTACAATGAGCAGTTCTTC.

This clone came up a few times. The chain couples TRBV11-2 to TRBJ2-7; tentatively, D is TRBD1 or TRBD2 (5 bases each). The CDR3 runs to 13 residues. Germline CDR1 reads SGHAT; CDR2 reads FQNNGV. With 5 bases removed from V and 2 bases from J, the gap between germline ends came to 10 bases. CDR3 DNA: TGTGCCAGCAGCAGGGACGGAACCTACGAGCAGTACTTC. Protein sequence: CASSRDGTYEQYF.

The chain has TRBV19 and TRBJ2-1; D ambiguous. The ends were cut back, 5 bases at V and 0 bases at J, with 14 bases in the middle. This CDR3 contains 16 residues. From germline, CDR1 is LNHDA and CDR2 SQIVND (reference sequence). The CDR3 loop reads CASSPQTVSSYNEQFF. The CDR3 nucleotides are TGTGCCAGTAGTCCTCAGACGGTCTCCTCCTACAATGAGCAGTTCTTC.

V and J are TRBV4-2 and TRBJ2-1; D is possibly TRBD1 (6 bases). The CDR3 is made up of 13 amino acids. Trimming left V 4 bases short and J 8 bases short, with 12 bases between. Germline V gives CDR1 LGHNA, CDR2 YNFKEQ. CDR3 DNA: TGTGCCAGCAGCCTCCGCAGGGGCGATGAGCAGTTCTTC. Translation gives CASSLRRGDEQFF.

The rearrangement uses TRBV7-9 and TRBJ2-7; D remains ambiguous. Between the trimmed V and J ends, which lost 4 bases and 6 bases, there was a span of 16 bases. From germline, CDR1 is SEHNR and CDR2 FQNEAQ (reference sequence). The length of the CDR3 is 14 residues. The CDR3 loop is CASSYVGSLGEQYF. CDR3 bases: TGTGCCAGCAGCTACGTGGGTAGCCTTGGCGAGCAGTACTTC.

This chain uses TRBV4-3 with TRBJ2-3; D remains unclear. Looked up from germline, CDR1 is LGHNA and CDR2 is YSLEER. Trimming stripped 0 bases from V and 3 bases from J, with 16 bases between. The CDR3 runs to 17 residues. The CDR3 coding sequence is TGCGCCAGCAGCCAAGAAGGCATAAGGAGATTTACAGATACGCAGTATTTT. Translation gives CASSQEGIRRFTDTQYF.

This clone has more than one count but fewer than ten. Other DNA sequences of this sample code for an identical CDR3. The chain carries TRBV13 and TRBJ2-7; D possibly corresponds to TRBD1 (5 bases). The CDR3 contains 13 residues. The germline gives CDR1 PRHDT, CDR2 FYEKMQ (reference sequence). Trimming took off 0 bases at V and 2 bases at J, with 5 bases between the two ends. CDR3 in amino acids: CASSLGRAYEQYF. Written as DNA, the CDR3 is TGTGCCAGCAGCTTAGGCAGGGCCTACGAGCAGTACTTC. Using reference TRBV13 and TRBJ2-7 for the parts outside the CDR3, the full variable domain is AAGVIQSPRHLIKEKRETATLKCYPIPRHDTVYWYQQGPGQDPQFLISFYEKMQSDKGSIPDRFSAQQFSDYHSELNMSSLELGDSALYFCASSLGRAYEQYFGPGTRLTVT.

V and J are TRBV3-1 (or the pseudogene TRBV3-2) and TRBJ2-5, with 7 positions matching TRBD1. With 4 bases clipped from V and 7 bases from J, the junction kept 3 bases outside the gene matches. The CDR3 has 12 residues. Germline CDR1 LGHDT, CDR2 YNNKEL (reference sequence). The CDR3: CASSPAGGTQYF. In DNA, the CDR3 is TGTGCCAGCAGCCCAGCAGGGGGGACCCAGTACTTC.

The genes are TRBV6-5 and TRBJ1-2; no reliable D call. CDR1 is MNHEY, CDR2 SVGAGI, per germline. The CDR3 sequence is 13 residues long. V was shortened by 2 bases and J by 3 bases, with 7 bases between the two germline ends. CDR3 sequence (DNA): TGTGCCAGCAGTTACGGCGTAGACTATGGCTACACCTTC. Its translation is CASSYGVDYGYTF.